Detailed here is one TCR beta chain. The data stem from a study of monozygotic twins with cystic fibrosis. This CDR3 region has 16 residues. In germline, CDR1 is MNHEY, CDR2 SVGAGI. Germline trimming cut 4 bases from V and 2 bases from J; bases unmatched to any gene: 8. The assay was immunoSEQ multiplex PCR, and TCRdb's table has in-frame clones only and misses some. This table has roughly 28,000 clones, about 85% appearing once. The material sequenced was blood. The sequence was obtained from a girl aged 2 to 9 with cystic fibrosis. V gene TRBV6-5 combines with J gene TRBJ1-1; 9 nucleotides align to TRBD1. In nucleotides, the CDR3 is TGTGCCAGCAGTTGGGGACAGGGCGGGGTAAACACTGAAGCTTTCTTT. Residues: CASSWGQGGVNTEAFF.